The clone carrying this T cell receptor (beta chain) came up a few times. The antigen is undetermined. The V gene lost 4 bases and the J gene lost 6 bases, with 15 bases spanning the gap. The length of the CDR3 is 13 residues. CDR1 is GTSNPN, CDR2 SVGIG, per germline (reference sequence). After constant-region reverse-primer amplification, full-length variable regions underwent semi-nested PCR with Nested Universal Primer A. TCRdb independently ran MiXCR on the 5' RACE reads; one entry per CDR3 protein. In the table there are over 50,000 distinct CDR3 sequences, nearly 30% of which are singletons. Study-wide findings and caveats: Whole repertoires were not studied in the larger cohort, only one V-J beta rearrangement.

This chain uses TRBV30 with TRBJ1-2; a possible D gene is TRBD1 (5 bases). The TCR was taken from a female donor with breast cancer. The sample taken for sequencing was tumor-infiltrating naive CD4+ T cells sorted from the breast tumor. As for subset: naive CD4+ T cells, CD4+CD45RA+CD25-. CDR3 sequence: CAWNVLQVHGYTF. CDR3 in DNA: TGTGCCTGGAACGTTTTACAGGTCCATGGCTACACCTTC. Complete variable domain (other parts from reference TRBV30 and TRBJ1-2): SQTIHQWPATLVQPVGSPLSLECTVEGTSNPNLYWYRQAAGRGLQLLFYSVGIGQISSEVPQNLSASRPQDRQFILSSKKLLLSDSGFYLCAWNVLQVHGYTFGSGTRLTVV.